These T cell receptor beta chains were read from a single sample in a study of T-cell reconstitution after alpha-beta-depleted transplantation in children. TCRdb re-called the PCR reads with MiXCR, one entry per CDR3 protein. In the table there are fewer than 750,000 distinct CDR3 sequences, roughly 23% of which are singletons. The input for sequencing was PBMCs, mostly from graft donor cells, taken 360 days after TCRalphabeta/CD19-depleted stem cell transplant. The receptor set was obtained from a boy in the first two years of life who had a stem cell transplant for acute myeloid leukemia, so the T cells may come from the graft donor. CDR3s include the opening cysteine and the closing phenylalanine or tryptophan. Fields, in order: clone size, J gene, V gene, D gene, CDR3 protein, CDR3 DNA. D genes are given only for firm matches. Size values are once, few and many counts, or a class for expanded clones, and some rows have none.

few | TRBJ2-1 | TRBV5-1 | TRBD1 | CASSSLPGQGNEQFF | TGCGCCAGCAGCAGCCTTCCGGGACAGGGGAACGAGCAGTTCTTC
many | TRBJ2-2 | TRBV4-2 | TRBD2 | CASSQSIEVSGVGELFF | TGTGCCAGCAGCCAATCTATCGAGGTTAGCGGGGTCGGAGAGCTGTTTTTT
NA | TRBJ2-7 | TRBV20-1 | NA | CSATRPATTYEQYF | TGCAGTGCTACTCGTCCAGCGACGACCTACGAGCAGTACTTC
few | TRBJ1-2 | TRBV28 | NA | CASTLGSYGYTF | TGTGCCAGCACCCTAGGGAGCTATGGCTACACCTTC
few | TRBJ2-1 | TRBV28 | TRBD1 | CASSRVDRGHEQFF | TGTGCCAGCAGTCGGGTGGACAGGGGCCATGAGCAGTTCTTC
once | TRBJ2-2 | TRBV11-2 | NA | CASSLDPDLTHRDTGELFF | TGTGCCAGCAGCTTAGACCCAGACCTAACCCACAGGGATACCGGGGAGCTGTTTTTT
many | TRBJ2-1 | TRBV29-1 | NA | CSVTGFRSYNEQFF | TGCAGCGTGACGGGTTTTCGCTCCTACAATGAGCAGTTCTTC
NA | TRBJ2-1 | TRBV6-5 | TRBD1 | CASTRTGNEQFF | TGTGCCAGCACGCGGACAGGGAATGAGCAGTTCTTC
few | TRBJ2-7 | TRBV24-1 | TRBD1 | CAPGTASYEQYF | TGTGCCCCCGGGACAGCCTCCTACGAGCAGTACTTC
once | TRBJ2-1 | TRBV10-3 | TRBD2 | CAISDRVGTSGGKEFF | TGTGCCATCAGTGACCGGGTTGGGACTAGCGGGGGTAAGGAATTCTTC
NA | TRBJ2-7 | TRBV18 | TRBD1 | CASSPGTGRHEQYF | TGTGCCAGCTCACCAGGGACAGGGAGGCACGAGCAGTACTTC
NA | TRBJ2-3 | TRBV6-1 | TRBD1 | CASTPTGDEVFTQYF | TGTGCCAGCACCCCGACAGGGGACGAAGTATTTACGCAGTATTTT
NA | TRBJ2-1 | TRBV19 | TRBD1 | CASSADRDSYNEQFF | TGTGCCAGTAGTGCCGACAGGGACTCCTACAATGAGCAGTTCTTC
NA | TRBJ2-1 | TRBV4-3 | NA | CASSQERARGEQFF | TGCGCCAGCAGCCAAGAAAGAGCGCGGGGTGAGCAGTTCTTC
many | TRBJ2-2 | TRBV11-2 | NA | CASSLNSNTGELFF | TGTGCCAGCAGCTTAAATTCGAACACCGGGGAGCTGTTTTTT
many | TRBJ2-1 | TRBV28 | NA | CASSSRHRVNNEQFF | TGTGCCAGCAGCTCCCGACACAGGGTTAACAATGAGCAGTTCTTC
few | TRBJ2-1 | TRBV6-2/TRBV6-3 | NA | CASSITPYNEQFF | TGTGCCAGCAGCATAACCCCGTACAATGAGCAGTTCTTC
few | TRBJ2-1 | TRBV6-5 | TRBD1 | CASSWRFEVQGAQHAEQFF | TGTGCCAGCAGTTGGAGATTTGAAGTCCAGGGGGCCCAGCATGCTGAGCAGTTCTTC
NA | TRBJ2-2 | TRBV7-6 | NA | CASSLLYGANTGELFF | TGTGCCAGCAGCTTATTGTACGGGGCCAACACCGGGGAGCTGTTTTTT
few | TRBJ2-3 | TRBV6-4 | NA | CASSSTGGPDTQYF | TGTGCCAGCAGTTCTACAGGCGGGCCAGATACGCAGTATTTT
NA | TRBJ2-3 | TRBV28 | NA | CASSFGASADTQYF | TGTGCCAGCAGTTTTGGTGCTTCGGCAGATACGCAGTATTTT
NA | TRBJ2-2 | TRBV29-1 | TRBD1 | CSALTGTGVTGELFF | TGCAGCGCCCTGACCGGGACAGGGGTGACCGGGGAGCTGTTTTTT
NA | TRBJ2-5 | TRBV5-6 | TRBD1 | CASSLGTGARETQYF | TGTGCCAGCAGCCTCGGGACAGGGGCAAGAGAGACCCAGTACTTC
many | TRBJ2-3 | TRBV5-6 | TRBD2 | CASSLGTSVTDTQYF | TGTGCCAGCAGCTTAGGGACTAGCGTGACAGATACGCAGTATTTT
NA | TRBJ2-1 | TRBV18 | TRBD2 | CASSPRTSGGRAPNEQFF | TGTGCCAGCTCACCAAGGACTAGCGGGGGCCGCGCGCCTAATGAGCAGTTCTTC
few | TRBJ2-1 | TRBV4-2 | TRBD2 | CASSQDAPLIAGGDNEQFF | TGTGCCAGCAGCCAAGATGCCCCGTTAATAGCGGGGGGTGACAATGAGCAGTTCTTC
NA | TRBJ2-7 | TRBV5-6 | NA | CASSLAWGASSYEQYF | TGTGCCAGCAGCCTTGCTTGGGGGGCCTCTTCCTACGAGCAGTACTTC
many | TRBJ1-4 | TRBV12-3/TRBV12-4 | NA | CASRMTGLSEKLFF | TGTGCCAGCAGGATGACAGGCTTGAGCGAAAAACTGTTTTTT
NA | TRBJ2-2 | TRBV4-3 | NA | CASSPRGSVPGELFF | TGCGCCAGCAGCCCCCGGGGTAGCGTTCCCGGGGAGCTGTTTTTT
NA | TRBJ2-3 | TRBV12-3/TRBV12-4 | TRBD2 | CASVGWGAGGDTQYF | TGTGCCAGCGTAGGATGGGGGGCGGGGGGAGATACGCAGTATTTT
few | TRBJ1-5 | TRBV15 | NA | CATSREGGSNQPQHF | TGTGCCACCAGCAGAGAAGGTGGAAGCAATCAGCCCCAGCATTTT
NA | TRBJ2-5 | TRBV7-9 | NA | CASSLLANQETQYF | TGTGCCAGCAGCTTACTAGCCAACCAAGAGACCCAGTACTTC
NA | TRBJ2-1 | TRBV9 | NA | CASSVEELSYNEQFF | TGTGCCAGCAGCGTAGAGGAGCTCTCCTACAATGAGCAGTTCTTC
NA | TRBJ1-4 | TRBV6-5 | NA | CASSYSAGTATNEKLFF | TGTGCCAGCAGTTACTCGGCAGGAACTGCAACTAATGAAAAACTGTTTTTT
NA | TRBJ2-6 | TRBV25-1 | NA | CASSADRAWGANVLTF | TGTGCCAGCAGCGCGGACAGAGCTTGGGGGGCCAACGTCCTGACTTTC